Detailed here is one TCR beta chain. These data belong to a study of blood T cell repertoires in COVID-19. At the level of the study: From the United States, Italy and Spain came samples of acute and convalescent COVID-19. T cells, B-cell-depleted T cells, or PBMCs provided the cDNA or gDNA that served as material.

How the authors handled the data: The assay estimated nucleated cells by amplifying reference gene primers. Produced via immunoSEQ multiplex PCR; TCRdb's table is partial and in-frame only. V, J and clone size were drawn from that table, and D and trimming were deduced from the DNA. The table shows tens of thousands of clones, with around 89% occurring only once. The sequenced sample consisted of peripheral blood. This sequence was found in a man in his fifties with acute or convalescent COVID-19.

In nucleotides, the CDR3 is TGCGCCAGCAGTCAATACAGGAGCCACGAGCAGTACTTC. Residues: CASSQYRSHEQYF. The J gene is TRBJ2-7, the V gene TRBV23-1; perhaps TRBD1 as D (5 bases). TRBV23-1 is given ORF status, its function remaining uncertain. This CDR3 is 13 amino acids long. Trimming left V 1 base short and J 5 bases short, with 9 bases between.